Sequencing of this TCR beta chain was carried out in a study of cytomegalovirus exposure and HLA in healthy donors. Whole-study findings and limits: It was reported in a later analysis that an Asian-associated ancestry cluster showed fewer N-insertions than the roughly 660-donor mean. Accurate predictions that matched the HLA-A and HLA-B alleles of most subjects were reportedly made from TCR beta sequences.

The PCR made use of 60 Vbeta and 13 Jbeta primers. Clones were sequenced by immunoSEQ multiplex PCR, and TCRdb holds only the in-frame ones, with some missing. Of more than 150,000 clones listed, 75% to 85% are singletons. Concerning this clone: The antigen is unknown.

Germline values: CDR1 SGHTA, CDR2 FQGTGA. Trimming removed 6 bases at V and 8 bases at J, with 10 bases between. The CDR3 length is 12 residues. The chain joins TRBV7-3 to TRBJ2-2; no clear D. Sequenced input: PBMCs. The sequence derives from a woman aged 18-29 years in good health and CMV-seronegative. CDR3 loop: CASSFFQGELFF. CDR3 in DNA: TGTGCCAGCAGTTTCTTTCAGGGGGAGCTGTTTTTT. The full variable domain, with the rest looked up from reference TRBV7-3 and TRBJ2-2, is GAGVSQTPSNKVTEKGKYVELRCDPISGHTALYWYRQSLGQGPEFLIYFQGTGAADDSGLPNDRFFAVRPEGSVSTLKIQRTERGDSAVYLCASSFFQGELFFGEGSRLTVL.